This entry lists 5 T cell receptor beta chains sequenced from one sample in a study of blood T cell repertoires in COVID-19. Clones were sequenced by immunoSEQ multiplex PCR, and TCRdb holds only the in-frame ones, with some missing. The data contain about 230,000 clones, 75% to 90% of them singletons. The sample consisted of peripheral blood. These receptors were obtained from a woman in her 70s with active or convalescent COVID-19.

The J gene is TRBJ1-6, the V gene TRBV6-6; D is possibly TRBD1 (6 bases). V was clipped by 4 bases and J by 6 bases, with 13 bases between them. CDR3 size: 15 residues. Germline V gene lookup returns CDR1 MNHNY and CDR2 SVGAGI (reference sequence). The CDR3 DNA follows: TGTGCCAGCAGTTCGGCACAGGGCCTTAATTCACCCCTCCACTTT. It is translated as CASSSAQGLNSPLHF.

The V call is TRBV4-2, the J call TRBJ1-3; D uncertain. Trimming stripped 5 bases from V and 0 bases from J, with 14 bases between. Germline V CDR1 and CDR2: LGHNA, YNFKEQ. The CDR3 sequence is 16 residues long. The CDR3 reads CASSSMEPLSGNTIYF. For the CDR3, the DNA is TGTGCCAGCAGCTCGATGGAGCCTCTCTCTGGAAACACCATATATTTT.

The J gene is TRBJ1-1, the V gene TRBV6-5, with D possibly matching TRBD1 (6 bases). The germline V gene encodes CDR1 MNHEY and CDR2 SVGAGI. The CDR3 is made up of 13 amino acids. Trimming shortened V by 8 bases and J by 6 bases, and 16 bases separated the two germline ends. CDR3 sequence reads: CASSTEGGAEAFF. In nucleotides, the CDR3 is TGTGCCAGCTCGACCGAGGGGGGGGCTGAAGCTTTCTTT.

The chain recombines TRBV19 with TRBJ2-5; D possibly corresponds to TRBD1 (6 bases). V shed 3 bases and J shed 5 bases, with 13 bases lying between them. The length of the CDR3 is 14 residues. Germline CDR1 and CDR2: LNHDA and SQIVND (reference sequence). CDR3 sequence reads: CASSIPGRGETQYF. CDR3 DNA: TGTGCCAGTAGTATCCCCGGCAGGGGTGAGACCCAGTACTTC.

V gene TRBV27 combines with J gene TRBJ2-3; TRBD2 agrees at 12 bases. The J segment lost 3 bases and the V segment lost 2 bases, leaving 3 bases of the junction unmatched. Germline-derived CDR1 and CDR2 are MNHEY and SMNVEV (reference sequence). The CDR3 contains 16 residues. CDR3 loop: CASSLTLAGGTDTQYF. The CDR3 region has the DNA TGTGCCAGCAGTTTAACACTAGCGGGGGGAACAGATACGCAGTATTTT.